This TCR beta chain was obtained from a study of shared clonotypes between healthy human individuals. Points from the study as a whole: Represented diversity, genetic and exposure-history alike, was limited by few donors.

Some clones are missing from TCRdb's copy, which holds only in-frame ones; the method was immunoSEQ multiplex PCR. The profile shows roughly 1,000,000 clones, 70% to 80% of them singletons. Turning to this clone: Its specificity is unknown.

Germline V gives CDR1 MNHEY, CDR2 SVGAGI. This CDR3 comprises 15 residues. The V and J ends lost 6 bases and 4 bases respectively, with 15 bases between them. The chain employs TRBV6-5 and TRBJ2-2, with D tentatively TRBD1 (6 bases). The sample comprised memory CD4+ T cells from PBMCs. The sample's subset: CD45RA-negative fraction. This sequence originates from a man between 18 and 29 years old in good health. Some clones in this sample may be carry-over from other donors' samples. CDR3 in DNA: TGTGCCAGCAGCCTCAACAGGGCGGCCACCGGGGAGCTGTTTTTT. Its translation: CASSLNRAATGELFF.